The clone carrying this T cell receptor (beta chain) was detected only once. Assay: immunoSEQ multiplex PCR; the TCRdb copy retains only in-frame clones and omits some. The table lists approximately 61,000 clones, about 90% of them singletons. There are 16 residues in the CDR3. V was trimmed by 6 bases and J by 0 bases, leaving 17 bases between them. Germline-derived CDR1 and CDR2 are KGHSH and LQKENI. This sample is part of a study of OX40 agonist ivuxolimab in advanced cancers. The J gene is TRBJ1-1, the V gene TRBV18; D may be TRBD1 (6 bases). The TCR originated in an adult with an advanced solid tumor such as melanoma, head and neck, liver or kidney cancer. This sample comprised CD4+ or CD8+ T cells sorted from blood, obtained in a trial of the OX40 agonist ivuxolimab. As DNA, the CDR3 is TGTGCCAGCTCGCTGAGGGATGGGGGCATGAACACTGAAGCTTTCTTT. This sequence encodes CASSLRDGGMNTEAFF.